This T cell receptor beta chain was recovered during a study of neurological immune-mediated disorders. Study outcomes and limitations: Levels of TCR clonal expansion peaked in HTLV-1-associated myelopathy and reached their lowest in multiple sclerosis, under those of healthy controls.

This clonotype showed up many times. Its antigen remains unknown. Time point given: technical triplicate 3. 2 million PBMCs stored at -80 C were the source of the unsorted libraries. From 15-18 subjects, over 180 million TCR-beta sequences were obtained in each sequencing run. TCRdb reanalysed the 5' RACE reads using MiXCR and keeps one entry per CDR3 protein. The data contain just under 45,000 distinct CDR3 sequences, approximately 21% of them singletons. The sequenced material came from PBMCs. This clonotype was sampled from a man aged 60 to 69 with HTLV-1-associated myelopathy (HAM/TSP).

The CDR3, as DNA: TGCGCCAGCAGCTTTCAACAGGGACGCACCGGGGAGCTGTTTTTT. Protein sequence: CASSFQQGRTGELFF. This sequence joins TRBV5-1 and TRBJ2-2; D is possibly TRBD1 (6 bases). V lost 2 bases and J 4 bases, leaving 12 bases between the germline ends. CDR1 is SGHRS and CDR2 is YFSETQ in the germline V gene. This CDR3 spans 15 amino acids.